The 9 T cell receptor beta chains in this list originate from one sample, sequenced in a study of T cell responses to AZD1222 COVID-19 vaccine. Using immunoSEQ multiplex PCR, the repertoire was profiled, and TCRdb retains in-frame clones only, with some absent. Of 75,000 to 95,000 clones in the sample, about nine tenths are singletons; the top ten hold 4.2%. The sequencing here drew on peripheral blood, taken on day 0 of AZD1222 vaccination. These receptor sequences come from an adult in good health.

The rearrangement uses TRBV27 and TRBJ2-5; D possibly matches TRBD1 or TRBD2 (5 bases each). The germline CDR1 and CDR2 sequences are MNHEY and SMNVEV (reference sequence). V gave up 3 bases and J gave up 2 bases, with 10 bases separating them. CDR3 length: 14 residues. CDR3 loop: CASSFSGRQETQYF. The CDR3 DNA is TGTGCCAGCAGTTTCTCGGGACGGCAAGAGACCCAGTACTTC.

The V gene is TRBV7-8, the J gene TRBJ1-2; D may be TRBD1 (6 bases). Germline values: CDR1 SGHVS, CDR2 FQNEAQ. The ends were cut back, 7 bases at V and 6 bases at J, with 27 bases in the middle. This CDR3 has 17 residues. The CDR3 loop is CASTLLGQTPTRNGYTF. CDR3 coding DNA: TGTGCCAGCACCCTACTTGGACAGACTCCGACTCGAAATGGCTACACCTTC. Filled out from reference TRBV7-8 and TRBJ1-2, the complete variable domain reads GAGVSQSPRYKVAKRGQDVALRCDPISGHVSLFWYQQALGQGPEFLTYFQNEAQLDKSGLPSDRFFAERPEGSVSTLKIQRTQQEDSAVYLCASTLLGQTPTRNGYTFGSGTRLTVV.

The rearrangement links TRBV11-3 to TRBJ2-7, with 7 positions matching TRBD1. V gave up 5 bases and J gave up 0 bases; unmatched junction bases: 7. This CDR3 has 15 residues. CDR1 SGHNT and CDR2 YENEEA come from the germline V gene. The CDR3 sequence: CASSAGTASSYEQYF. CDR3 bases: TGTGCCAGCAGCGCTGGGACAGCCAGCTCCTACGAGCAGTACTTC.

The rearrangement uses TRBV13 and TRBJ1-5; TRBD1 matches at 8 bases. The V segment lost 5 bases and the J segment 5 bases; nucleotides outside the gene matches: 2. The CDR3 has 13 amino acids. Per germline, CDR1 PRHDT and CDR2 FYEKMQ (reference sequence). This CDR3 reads CASSRQGYQPQHF. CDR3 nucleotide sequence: TGTGCCAGCAGCCGACAGGGGTATCAGCCCCAGCATTTT.

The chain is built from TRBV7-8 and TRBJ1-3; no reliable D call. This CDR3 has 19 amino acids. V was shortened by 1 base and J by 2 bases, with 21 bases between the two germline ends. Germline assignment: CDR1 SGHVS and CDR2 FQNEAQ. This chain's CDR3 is CASSLVGPPLGRAGNTIYF. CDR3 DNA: TGTGCCAGCAGCTTAGTGGGCCCCCCTTTGGGAAGAGCTGGAAACACCATATATTTT.

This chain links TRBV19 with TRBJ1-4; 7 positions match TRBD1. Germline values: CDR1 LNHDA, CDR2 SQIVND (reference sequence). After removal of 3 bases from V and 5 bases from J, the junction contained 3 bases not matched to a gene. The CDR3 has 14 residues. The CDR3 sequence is CASSIGGQNEKLFF. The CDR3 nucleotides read TGTGCCAGTAGTATCGGGGGACAGAATGAAAAACTGTTTTTT.

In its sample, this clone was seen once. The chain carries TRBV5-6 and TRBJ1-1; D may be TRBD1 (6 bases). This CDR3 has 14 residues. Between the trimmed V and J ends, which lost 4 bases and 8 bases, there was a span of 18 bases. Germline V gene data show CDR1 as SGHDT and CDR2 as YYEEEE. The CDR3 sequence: CASSLTGGFGEAFF. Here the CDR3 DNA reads TGTGCCAGCAGCCTTACGGGGGGCTTTGGGGAAGCTTTCTTT. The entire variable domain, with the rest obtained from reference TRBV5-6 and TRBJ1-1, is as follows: DAGVTQSPTHLIKTRGQQVTLRCSPKSGHDTVSWYQQALGQGPQFIFQYYEEEERQRGNFPDRFSGHQFPNYSSELNVNALLLGDSALYLCASSLTGGFGEAFFGQGTRLTVV.

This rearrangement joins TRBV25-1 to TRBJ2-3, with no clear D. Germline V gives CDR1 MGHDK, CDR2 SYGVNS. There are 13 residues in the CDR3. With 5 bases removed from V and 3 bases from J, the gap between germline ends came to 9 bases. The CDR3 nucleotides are TGTGCCAGCAGTAAGACTCGTACAGATACGCAGTATTTT. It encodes CASSKTRTDTQYF.

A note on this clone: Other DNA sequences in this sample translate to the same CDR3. The CDR3 region has the DNA TGTGCCAGCAGTCCTCTGACCGGGGAGCTGTTTTTT. Translating it yields CASSPLTGELFF. The chain combines TRBV12-3 or TRBV12-4 with TRBJ2-2, with unresolved D. Trimming stripped 5 bases from V and 5 bases from J, with 6 bases between. The CDR3 loop spans 12 amino acids.